The sequence of this T cell receptor beta chain was determined in a study of healthy donors' naive CD4 and CD8 T cells. Sorting defined naive CD4+ as CD4+CD8-CD45RO-CD45RA+ and naive CD8+ as CD8+CD4-CD45RA+CD27bright. Starting from around 500 ng of total RNA, TCR libraries were made with linear amplification. TCRdb processed the reads anew with MiXCR; each CDR3 protein has one entry. The sample consists of 200,000 or so distinct CDR3 sequences, under 85% of them appearing once. The clonotype originates from a pool of human donors in good health; the sample pools cells from several healthy donors. Sequenced material: naive CD4+ and CD8+ T cells sorted from blood, pooled from several donors.

CDR3 in amino acids: CASSQDLAPHYEQYF. For the CDR3, the DNA is TGCGCCAGCAGCCAAGACCTAGCGCCACACTACGAGCAGTACTTC. The rearrangement links TRBV4-3 to TRBJ2-7; D possibly corresponds to TRBD2 (6 bases). The CDR3 covers 15 residues. Between the trimmed V and J ends, which lost 0 bases and 3 bases, there was a span of 12 bases. Germline-derived CDR1 and CDR2 are LGHNA and YSLEER.